The T cell receptor (beta chain) under discussion was sequenced for a study of blood T cell repertoires in COVID-19. Study-wide background: Material from acute and convalescent COVID-19 was sourced from the United States, Italy and Spain. PBMCs, B-cell-depleted T cells, or T cells were the source of the cDNA or gDNA that made up the material.

All enrollees were roughly 18 to 90 years old and from under 25 US areas. Participant reports of clinical history set cohort assignment. Germline-derived CDR1 and CDR2 are SGHNT and YYREEE (reference sequence). This CDR3 is built from 16 residues. Germline trimming cut 4 bases from V and 7 bases from J; bases unmatched to any gene: 9. Using immunoSEQ multiplex PCR, the repertoire was profiled, and TCRdb retains in-frame clones only, with some absent. The sample lists under 200,000 clones, approximately 82% occurring once. The sequenced material came from PBMCs or T cells enriched from blood (not recorded which). The rearrangement uses TRBV5-4 and TRBJ2-2, with 11 bases lining up with TRBD1. The clonotype was recovered from a man aged 55 to 70 who had recovered from COVID-19. Written as DNA, the CDR3 is TGTGCCAGCAGCCGTGGGGGGACAGGGGGTATCGGGGAGCTGTTTTTT. Protein sequence: CASSRGGTGGIGELFF.